The rows below give T cell receptor beta chains drawn from one sample of a study of CD8 T cells in ankylosing spondylitis. TCRdb fed the 5' RACE reads into MiXCR, producing one record per CDR3 protein. The data show 200,000 to 250,000 distinct CDR3 sequences, with over 9.5% seen just once and 21% held by the top ten. Sequencing input: blood, either unsorted or a sorted T cell fraction (not recorded which). Receptors originate from a male donor with ankylosing spondylitis or in good health (not recorded which). Each CDR3 is given with its conserved first and last residue. The D gene is left open where the match is weak. For some rows the clone size is stated as once, few or many, or as a class when expanded; others skip it.

>NA|many|TRBV12-5|TRBJ2-1
TGTGCTAGTGGTACGGGTCTCGGTGAGCAGTTCTTC
CASGTGLGEQFF
>TRBD1|many|TRBV15|TRBJ1-5
TGTGCCACCAGCAGACCCCCCGGGACAGGTAGCAATCAGCCCCAGCATTTT
CATSRPPGTGSNQPQHF
>TRBD2|NA|TRBV3-1|TRBJ2-1
TGTGCCAGCAGCCCCAGACTAGCGGGGGGTAGTGAGCAGTTCTTC
CASSPRLAGGSEQFF
>NA|NA|TRBV5-1|TRBJ2-5
TGCGCCAGCAGCTTAGAACTCCGGGACACCGCGGCCCAGTACTTC
CASSLELRDTAAQYF
>TRBD2|NA|TRBV7-3|TRBJ2-3
TGTGCCAGCAGCTTGGTAGCGGGGGACTTAGATACGCAGTATTTT
CASSLVAGDLDTQYF
>NA|many|TRBV7-9|TRBJ2-2
TGTGCCAGCAGCTTTGGTGGTGCTAACACCGGGGAGCTGTTTTTT
CASSFGGANTGELFF
>NA|NA|TRBV6-1|TRBJ1-5
TGTGCCAGCAGTGAAGAGGGCGGACAGCCCCAGCATTTT
CASSEEGGQPQHF
>TRBD1|many|TRBV12-3/TRBV12-4|TRBJ2-7
TGTGCCAGCAGTTCCCAATTGGGCAGGGGGACCTACGAGCAGTACTTC
CASSSQLGRGTYEQYF
>TRBD2|many|TRBV6-2/TRBV6-3|TRBJ2-1
TGTGCCAGCAGTTTAGCGGGGGGGCTCAACAATGAGCAGTTCTTC
CASSLAGGLNNEQFF
>NA|NA|TRBV6-2/TRBV6-3|TRBJ1-1
TGTGCCACCTGTCGCTTTCGGGACACTGAAGCTTTCTTT
CATCRFRDTEAFF
>TRBD1|NA|TRBV12-3/TRBV12-4|TRBJ1-5
TGTGCCAGCAGTCGACAGGGAGGGAGACAGCCCCAGCATTTT
CASSRQGGRQPQHF
>NA|many|TRBV29-1|TRBJ1-2
TGCAGCGTTGACGGACAGCCGACTAACTATGGCTACACCTTC
CSVDGQPTNYGYTF
>TRBD1|many|TRBV28|TRBJ1-2
TGTGCCAGCAGCCGTCGATCGGACAGGGTCTATTTAGTAGGCTACACCTTC
CASSRRSDRVYLVGYTF
>NA|many|TRBV3-1|TRBJ1-6
TGTGCCAGCAGCGCCCCGGGGGATATATGGGATTCACCCCTCCACTTT
CASSAPGDIWDSPLHF
>TRBD1|NA|TRBV7-6|TRBJ1-2
TGTGCCAGCAGCCCCCGGGGACAGCTCTATGGCGACACCTTC
CASSPRGQLYGDTF
>TRBD1|many|TRBV2|TRBJ1-6
TGTGCCAGCAGGGGACAGGGAGCTTATAATTCACCCCTCCACTTT
CASRGQGAYNSPLHF
>TRBD1|many|TRBV7-8|TRBJ2-5
TGTGCCAGCAGCTTAGGGGACAGAGAGACCCAGTACTTC
CASSLGDRETQYF
>NA|many|TRBV28|TRBJ2-5
TGTGCCAGCACGGGATGGGACGGTAGCAGCTACTTC
CASTGWDGSSYF
>NA|NA|TRBV20-1|TRBJ2-7
TGCAGTGCTAGATACGGGCTCTCCTACGAGCAGTACTTC
CSARYGLSYEQYF
>TRBD1|many|TRBV20-1|TRBJ1-5
TGCAGTGCTAGAGCGGTAACAGGGGGAAATCAGCCCCAGCATTTT
CSARAVTGGNQPQHF
>NA|many|TRBV5-6|TRBJ1-1
TGTGCCAGCAGACCCGGGACAATGAACACTGAAGCTTTCTTT
CASRPGTMNTEAFF
>NA|many|TRBV5-1|TRBJ2-1
TGCGCCAGCAGCTTGGTGGACATGAGCTCCTACAATGAGCAGTTCTTC
CASSLVDMSSYNEQFF
>TRBD2|NA|TRBV5-1|TRBJ2-3
TGCGCCAGCAGCTTGTCCAGCGGGGGAGGAGATACGCAGTATTTT
CASSLSSGGGDTQYF
>TRBD2|few|TRBV28|TRBJ2-7
TGTGCCAGCAGTGAGGGACTAGCGTTCTACGAGCAGTACTTC
CASSEGLAFYEQYF
>TRBD2|many|TRBV20-1|TRBJ2-7
TGCAGTGCTTTAGCGGGGGGAAGCTCCTACGAGCAGTACTTC
CSALAGGSSYEQYF
>NA|many|TRBV20-1|TRBJ1-2
TGCAGTGCCAAAGCCGGGGCCTATGGCTACACCTTC
CSAKAGAYGYTF
>NA|NA|TRBV7-2|TRBJ2-3
TGTGCCAGCAGTTCCGGGTGGTGGGATACGCAGTATTTT
CASSSGWWDTQYF
>TRBD2|few|TRBV14|TRBJ2-1
TGTGCCAGCAGCCGTGGACTAGCGGGTAGGAACAATGAGCAGTTCTTC
CASSRGLAGRNNEQFF
>NA|few|TRBV11-3|TRBJ2-2
TGTGCCAGCAGCTTAGACGGGACAAGGGGTGCCGGGGAGCTGTTTTTT
CASSLDGTRGAGELFF
>NA|many|TRBV20-1|TRBJ1-6
TGCAGTGCTAGAGATCCAGGGCCTTATAATTCACCCCTCCACTTT
CSARDPGPYNSPLHF
>TRBD1|NA|TRBV6-1|TRBJ2-3
TGTGCCAGCATGGACAGGGGGCACAAAGATACGCAGTATTTT
CASMDRGHKDTQYF
>TRBD1|NA|TRBV3-1|TRBJ2-5
TGTGCCAGCAGCCAAGATACAGGGGCCCAAGAGACCCAGTACTTC
CASSQDTGAQETQYF
>NA|many|TRBV4-2|TRBJ2-2
TGTGCCAGCAGCCAAGAGAAGGTTGGCGGGGAGCTGTTTTTT
CASSQEKVGGELFF
>NA|many|TRBV7-2|TRBJ1-2
TGTGCCAGCAGCTTAATGTCGGGGGTACTCTATGGCTACACCTTC
CASSLMSGVLYGYTF
>TRBD1|few|TRBV27|TRBJ2-5
TGTGCCAGCAGTTCCCCCGGGACAGGAGGAGAGACCCAGTACTTC
CASSSPGTGGETQYF
>NA|many|TRBV6-5|TRBJ2-1
TGTGCCAGCAGACAGGGCGATGAGCAGTTCTTC
CASRQGDEQFF
>TRBD2|NA|TRBV7-2|TRBJ2-5
TGTGCCAGCAGCCGACTAGCGACACAGACCCAGTACTTC
CASSRLATQTQYF
>TRBD2|many|TRBV9|TRBJ2-3
TGTGCCAGCAGCGTAGCAGCGGGGGGGCAAGATACGCAGTATTTT
CASSVAAGGQDTQYF
>NA|many|TRBV5-1|TRBJ2-3
TGCGCCAGCAGCTTGGCCGGGACTAGCACAGATACGCAGTATTTT
CASSLAGTSTDTQYF
>TRBD2|NA|TRBV7-9|TRBJ2-7
TGTGCCAGCAGCACATCAGCGGGGGGGCTCTACGAGCAGTACTTC
CASSTSAGGLYEQYF
>TRBD2|many|TRBV3-1|TRBJ2-2
TGTGCCAGCAGCGTAACTAGCGGGGGCACCACCGGGGAGCTGTTTTTT
CASSVTSGGTTGELFF
>NA|many|TRBV7-2|TRBJ2-1
TGTGCCAGCAGCCCCCGATCCGGGGACTACAATGAGCAGTTCTTC
CASSPRSGDYNEQFF
>NA|many|TRBV12-3/TRBV12-4|TRBJ2-1
TGTGCCAGCAGTTATGGGACACCTGAGCAGTTCTTC
CASSYGTPEQFF
>NA|many|TRBV5-1|TRBJ1-1
TGCGCCAGCAGCAAAGGGGACCTTGGGACTGAAGCTTTCTTT
CASSKGDLGTEAFF